This TCR beta chain was identified in a study of cytomegalovirus exposure and HLA in healthy donors. Turning to the study itself: Counted in an early data release were 75 million to 85 million unique TCRs from HLA-typed donors.

Researchers ran the PCR with 60 Vbeta and 13 Jbeta primers. Profiling relied on immunoSEQ multiplex PCR, and the TCRdb table lists in-frame clones only, not all of them. The sample contains around 150,000 clones, around 76% of which appear only once. With 10 bases removed from V and 4 bases from J, the gap between germline ends came to 13 bases. The CDR3 has 12 residues. Per the germline V gene, CDR1 is SGHTA and CDR2 is FQGNSA. Sequencing was performed on PBMCs. The chain recombines TRBV7-2 with TRBJ2-5, with D possibly being TRBD1 (6 bases). This clonotype was obtained from a girl between 10 and 17 years old in good health and CMV-seropositive. CDR3 sequence: CAITTGSETQYF. The CDR3 bases are TGTGCCATCACGACAGGATCAGAGACCCAGTACTTC. The full variable domain, completed using reference TRBV7-2 and TRBJ2-5, is GAGVSQSPSNKVTEKGKDVELRCDPISGHTALYWYRQSLGQGLEFLIYFQGNSAPDKSGLPSDRFSAERTGGSVSTLTIQRTQQEDSAVYLCAITTGSETQYFGPGTRLLVL.